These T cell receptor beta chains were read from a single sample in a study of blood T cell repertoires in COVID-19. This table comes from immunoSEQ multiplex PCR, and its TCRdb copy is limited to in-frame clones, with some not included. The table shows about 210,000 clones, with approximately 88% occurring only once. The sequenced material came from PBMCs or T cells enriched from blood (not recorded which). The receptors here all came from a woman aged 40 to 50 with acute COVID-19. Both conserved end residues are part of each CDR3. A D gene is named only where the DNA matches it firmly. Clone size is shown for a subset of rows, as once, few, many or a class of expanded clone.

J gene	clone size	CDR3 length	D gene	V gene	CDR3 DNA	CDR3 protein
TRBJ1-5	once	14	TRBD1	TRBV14	TGTGCCAGCAGCCTCGGACAGGGCTATGGGCCCCAGCATTTT	CASSLGQGYGPQHF
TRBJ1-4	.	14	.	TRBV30	TGTGCCTGGAGTCGGAACACGAGGTCTGAAAAACTGTTTTTT	CAWSRNTRSEKLFF
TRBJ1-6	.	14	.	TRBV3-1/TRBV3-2	TGTGCCAGCAGCCAAGGGGGTCAGGGTTCACCCCTCCACTTT	CASSQGGQGSPLHF
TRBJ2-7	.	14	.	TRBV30	TGTGCCTGGAGTCCCGACTGGCTCCCTTACGAGCAGTACTTC	CAWSPDWLPYEQYF
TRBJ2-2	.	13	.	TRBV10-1	TGCGCCAGCAGTGCGTTGAACACCGGGGAGCTGTTTTTT	CASSALNTGELFF
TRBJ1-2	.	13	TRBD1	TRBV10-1	TGCGCCAGCAGCGAACAGGGGAACTATGGCTACACCTTC	CASSEQGNYGYTF
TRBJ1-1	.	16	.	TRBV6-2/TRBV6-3	TGTGCCAGCAGTCGCCGGACCCAGGGGTTGAACACTGAAGCTTTCTTT	CASSRRTQGLNTEAFF
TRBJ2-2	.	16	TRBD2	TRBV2	TGTGCCAGCGGACTAGCGGGGGGGCAAGGCACCGGGGAGCTGTTTTTT	CASGLAGGQGTGELFF
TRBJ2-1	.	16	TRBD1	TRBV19	TGTGCCAGTAGTGCTAAGCAGGGGGCACTCTACAATGAGCAGTTCTTC	CASSAKQGALYNEQFF
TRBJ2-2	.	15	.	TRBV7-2	TGTGCCAGCAGCTCACTAGCTACCGTTGGCGGGGAGCTGTTTTTT	CASSSLATVGGELFF
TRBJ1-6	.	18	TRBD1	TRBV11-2	TGTGCCAGCAGCCCGGGGGGGGACAGGGGGTGGACTAGGTCACCCCTCCACTTT	CASSPGGDRGWTRSPLHF
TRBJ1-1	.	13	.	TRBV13	TGTGCCAGCAGCCGGACAGCGAACACTGAAGCTTTCTTT	CASSRTANTEAFF
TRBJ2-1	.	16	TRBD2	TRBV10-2	TGCGCCAGCAGGGGACTAGCGGGGGCGAGGGACAATGAGCAGTTCTTC	CASRGLAGARDNEQFF
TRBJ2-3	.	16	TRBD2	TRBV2	TGTGCCAGCAGCGACTTAGCGGGTCGGATCACAGATACGCAGTATTTT	CASSDLAGRITDTQYF
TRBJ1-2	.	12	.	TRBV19	TGTGCCAGTAGGGATGCGACAGGTGGCTACACCTTC	CASRDATGGYTF
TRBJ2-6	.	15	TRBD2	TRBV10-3	TGTGCCATCAGTGACACTAGCGGGGGGAAAAACGTCCTGACTTTC	CAISDTSGGKNVLTF
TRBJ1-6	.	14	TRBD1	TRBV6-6	TGTGCCAGCAGAGTCAGGGGGCGGGAATCACCCCTCCACTTT	CASRVRGRESPLHF
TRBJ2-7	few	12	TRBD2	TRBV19	TGTGCCAGTAGCATTCAGGGAGGGGAGCAGTACTTC	CASSIQGGEQYF
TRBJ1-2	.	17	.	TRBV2	TGTGCCAGCAGTGAGAGGGTGCCAAACCTATCGGGGGGAGGCTACACCTTC	CASSERVPNLSGGGYTF
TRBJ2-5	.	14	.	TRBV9	TGTGCCAGCAGCGTCACAGGTTACCAAGAGACCCAGTACTTC	CASSVTGYQETQYF
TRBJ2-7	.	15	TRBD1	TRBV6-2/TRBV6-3	TGTGCCAGCAGTGGGGGACAGGCTGTCGTCTACGAGCAGTACTTC	CASSGGQAVVYEQYF
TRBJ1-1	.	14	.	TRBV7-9	TGTGCCAGCAGCTTTACGACATCAAGAACTGAAGCTTTCTTT	CASSFTTSRTEAFF
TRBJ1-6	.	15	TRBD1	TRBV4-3	TGCGCCAGCAGCCGATCAGGGACAGCCAATTCACCCCTCCACTTT	CASSRSGTANSPLHF
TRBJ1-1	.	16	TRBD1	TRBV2	TGTGCCAGCAGTGGGTCCCGGGACAGGGGTAACACTGAAGCTTTCTTT	CASSGSRDRGNTEAFF